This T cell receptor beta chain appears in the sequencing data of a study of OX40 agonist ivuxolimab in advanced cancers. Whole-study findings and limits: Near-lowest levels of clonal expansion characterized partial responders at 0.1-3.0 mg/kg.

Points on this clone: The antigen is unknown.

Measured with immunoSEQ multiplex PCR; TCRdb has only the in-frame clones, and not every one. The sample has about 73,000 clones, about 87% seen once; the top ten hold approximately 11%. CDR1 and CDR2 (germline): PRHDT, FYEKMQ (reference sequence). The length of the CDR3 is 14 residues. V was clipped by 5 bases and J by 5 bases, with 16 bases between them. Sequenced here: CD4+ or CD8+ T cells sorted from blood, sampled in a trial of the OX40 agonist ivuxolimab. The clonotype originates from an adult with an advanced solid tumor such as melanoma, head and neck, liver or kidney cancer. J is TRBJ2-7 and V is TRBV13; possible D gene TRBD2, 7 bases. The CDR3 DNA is TGTGCCAGCAGCCCTGGACAGAGCGGGGACGAGCAGTACTTC. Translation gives CASSPGQSGDEQYF.